This T cell receptor (beta chain) originates from a study of blood T cell repertoires in COVID-19. Participant ages covered roughly 18 to 89 years across approximately 25 US areas. The CDR3 totals 11 residues. Trimming removed 6 bases at V and 5 bases at J, with 10 bases between. The germline V gene has CDR1 SQVTM and CDR2 ANQGSEA. Data came from immunoSEQ multiplex PCR; TCRdb stores just in-frame clones and leaves some out. The data contain 95,000 to 150,000 clones, over 80% of them seen just once; the ten biggest clones take up nearly 4%. The sequenced sample was PBMCs or T cells enriched from blood (not recorded which). The chain has TRBV29-1 and TRBJ1-1, with D unclear. The TCR was taken from a woman aged 25 to 39 who had recovered from COVID-19. In DNA, the CDR3 is TGCAGCGTACACCGAGGAACTGAAGCTTTCTTT. This gives the protein CSVHRGTEAFF.